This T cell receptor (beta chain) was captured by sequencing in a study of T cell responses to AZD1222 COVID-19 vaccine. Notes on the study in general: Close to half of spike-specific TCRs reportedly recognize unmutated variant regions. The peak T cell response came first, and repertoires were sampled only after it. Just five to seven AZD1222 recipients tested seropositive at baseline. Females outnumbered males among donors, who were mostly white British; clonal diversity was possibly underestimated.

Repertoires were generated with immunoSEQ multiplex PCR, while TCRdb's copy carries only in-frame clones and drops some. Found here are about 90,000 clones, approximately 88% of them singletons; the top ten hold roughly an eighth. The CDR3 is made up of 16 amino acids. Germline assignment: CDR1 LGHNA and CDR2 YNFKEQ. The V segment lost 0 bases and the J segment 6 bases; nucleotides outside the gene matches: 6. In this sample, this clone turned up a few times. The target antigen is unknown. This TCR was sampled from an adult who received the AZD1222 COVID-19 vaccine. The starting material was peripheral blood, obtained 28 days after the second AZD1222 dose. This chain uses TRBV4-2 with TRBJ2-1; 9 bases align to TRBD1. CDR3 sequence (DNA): TGTGCCAGCAGCCAAGATGGGGACAGGGTCGTCAATGAGCAGTTCTTC. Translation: CASSQDGDRVVNEQFF.